One and the same sample provided the 16 T cell receptor beta chains below, sequenced in a study of blood T cell repertoires in COVID-19. Generated by immunoSEQ multiplex PCR, the TCRdb table keeps only in-frame clones and is missing some. The sample contains more than 150,000 clones, about 78% of which appear only once. Sample: PBMCs or T cells enriched from blood (not recorded which). The receptors shown here come from a woman aged 50 to 60 who had recovered from COVID-19.

This chain connects TRBV10-3 to TRBJ2-7; 9 nucleotides match TRBD1. V shed 10 bases and J 6 bases; nucleotides not matched to a gene: 13. Germline assignment: CDR1 ENHRY and CDR2 SYGVKD. The CDR3 spans 14 residues. This CDR3 is CATSWDREGREQYF. The DNA for the CDR3 is TGTGCCACCTCGTGGGACAGGGAGGGTCGCGAGCAGTACTTC.

The chain links TRBV28 to TRBJ2-7, with unresolved D. Germline V CDR1 and CDR2: MDHEN, SYDVKM. The CDR3 runs 14 residues. V was trimmed by 7 bases and J by 0 bases, leaving 13 bases between them. CDR3 DNA: TGTGCCAGCATCTCTTGGGCTGGCTCCTACGAGCAGTACTTC. Translated: CASISWAGSYEQYF.

CDR3 DNA sequence: TGCGCCAGCAGCCAAGCCGGACAGTACAATGAGCAGTTCTTC. Its translation: CASSQAGQYNEQFF. The chain has TRBV4-1 and TRBJ2-1, with D perhaps TRBD1 (6 bases). V dropped 1 base and J dropped 4 bases, with 8 bases sitting between them. CDR3 length equals 14 residues. Looked up from germline, CDR1 is MGHRA and CDR2 is YSYEKL.

The gene calls are TRBV5-6 and TRBJ2-5; the match to TRBD2 covers 15 bases. CDR1 and CDR2 (germline): SGHDT, YYEEEE. Losses at the gene ends were 4 bases for V and 4 bases for J; bases not matched to a gene: 11. The CDR3 consists of 18 residues. The CDR3 protein is CASSLRTSGRAYGETQYF. The CDR3 nucleotides are TGTGCCAGCAGCCTCCGGACTAGCGGGAGGGCCTACGGAGAGACCCAGTACTTC.

The chain combines TRBV27 with TRBJ2-7; tentatively, D is TRBD1 (5 bases). Trimming removed 2 bases from V and 3 bases from J, with 8 bases in between. Looked up from germline, CDR1 is MNHEY and CDR2 is SMNVEV (reference sequence). The CDR3 is 13 residues long. The CDR3 loop reads CASSLTGLYEQYF. The CDR3 bases are TGTGCCAGCAGTTTAACAGGTCTCTACGAGCAGTACTTC.

J is TRBJ2-7 and V is TRBV11-2, with 7 bases aligning to TRBD1. The J segment lost 1 base and the V segment lost 6 bases, leaving 6 bases of the junction unmatched. The germline V gene has CDR1 SGHAT and CDR2 FQNNGV. The CDR3 length is 14 residues. CDR3 loop: CASSPRTGSYEQYF. The CDR3 nucleotides are TGTGCCAGCAGTCCTAGGACAGGTTCCTACGAGCAGTACTTC.

The V call is TRBV5-6, the J call TRBJ2-7; 9 nucleotides align to TRBD1. CDR1 and CDR2 from the germline V gene are SGHDT and YYEEEE. The CDR3 totals 15 residues. The trim removed 3 bases at V and 6 bases at J, leaving 10 bases unmatched. DNA for the CDR3: TGTGCCAGCAGCTCTGGCTCGGGACAGGGATCCGAGCAGTACTTC. This codes for CASSSGSGQGSEQYF.

V and J are TRBV6-5 and TRBJ2-7; D not certain. The CDR3 has 12 amino acids. Per germline, CDR1 MNHEY and CDR2 SVGAGI. Trimming stripped 6 bases from V and 5 bases from J, with 11 bases between. In nucleotides, the CDR3 is TGTGCCAGCAGCTCCCCCGGTGACGAGCAGTACTTC. It is translated as CASSSPGDEQYF.

The chain employs TRBV4-2 and TRBJ2-1; 8 nucleotides line up with TRBD2. The V segment lost 0 bases and the J segment 7 bases; nucleotides outside the gene matches: 11. The CDR3 is made up of 17 amino acids. Germline CDR1 reads LGHNA; CDR2 reads YNFKEQ. The CDR3 DNA is TGTGCCAGCAGCCAAGATCCGGGGGGGGGCGTTGGAAATGAGCAGTTCTTC. As protein: CASSQDPGGGVGNEQFF.

The chain employs TRBV3-1 (or the pseudogene TRBV3-2) and TRBJ1-1; 7 bases match TRBD1. The V and J ends lost 4 bases and 1 base, in that order; junction bases with no gene match: 0. Per the germline V gene, CDR1 is LGHDT and CDR2 is YNNKEL (reference sequence). The CDR3 totals 13 residues. The CDR3, as DNA: TGTGCCAGCAGCCCAGGGGGGAACACTGAAGCTTTCTTT. Protein product: CASSPGGNTEAFF.

This clone was seen once. The chain links TRBV5-1 to TRBJ2-7, with D possibly matching TRBD1 (6 bases). Germline V gene sequence: CDR1 SGHRS, CDR2 YFSETQ. There are 13 residues in the CDR3. Between the trimmed V and J ends, which lost 9 bases and 0 bases, there was a span of 13 bases. The CDR3 reads CATQGLRSYEQYF. DNA for the CDR3: TGCGCCACTCAGGGGTTACGCTCCTACGAGCAGTACTTC. Supplemented by reference TRBV5-1 and TRBJ2-7, the full variable domain reads KAGVTQTPRYLIKTRGQQVTLSCSPISGHRSVSWYQQTPGQGLQFLFEYFSETQRNKGNFPGRFSGRQFSNSRSEMNVSTLELGDSALYLCATQGLRSYEQYFGPGTRLTVT.

The rearrangement links TRBV28 to TRBJ2-3; 7 bases are a match to TRBD1. Trimming cost V 5 bases and J 0 bases; bases outside gene matches: 5. The CDR3 extends over 15 amino acids. Germline V lookup: CDR1 MDHEN, CDR2 SYDVKM. CDR3 amino acids: CASSAPGQSTDTQYF. The CDR3 DNA sequence: TGTGCCAGCAGTGCGCCGGGACAGAGCACAGATACGCAGTATTTT.

This sequence joins TRBV10-3 and TRBJ1-1; D uncertain. Germline-derived CDR1 and CDR2 are ENHRY and SYGVKD. Trimming stripped 7 bases from V and 0 bases from J, with 12 bases between. This CDR3 is built from 14 residues. Here the CDR3 reads CAITGTEMNTEAFF. The CDR3 DNA sequence: TGTGCCATCACAGGCACCGAAATGAACACTGAAGCTTTCTTT.

The chain recombines TRBV5-1 with TRBJ2-1; possible D gene TRBD2, 5 bases. The CDR3 is made up of 15 amino acids. With 1 base removed from V and 4 bases from J, the gap between germline ends came to 12 bases. Per germline, CDR1 SGHRS and CDR2 YFSETQ. The CDR3 here is CASSLPAAVYNEQFF. The CDR3 region has the DNA TGCGCCAGCAGCTTGCCAGCGGCGGTATACAATGAGCAGTTCTTC.

There are a few counts of this clone. The chain combines TRBV2 with TRBJ1-6, with 7 nucleotides matching TRBD1. The CDR3 consists of 15 residues. Losses at the gene ends were 6 bases for V and 12 bases for J; bases not matched to a gene: 14. Germline V gene lookup returns CDR1 SNHLY and CDR2 FYNNEI. The CDR3 DNA sequence: TGTGCCAGCAGGGAGACAGGGTATCTGGCGAGACCCCTCCACTTT. This sequence encodes CASRETGYLARPLHF.

The J gene is TRBJ1-3, the V gene TRBV7-2; D is unresolved. Looked up from germline, CDR1 is SGHTA and CDR2 is FQGNSA. The CDR3 loop spans 17 amino acids. The V end was cut by 0 bases, the J end by 4 bases, with 16 bases between. The CDR3, as DNA: TGTGCCAGCAGCTTAGCGTCCACCGGCGGGTCCGGAAACACCATATATTTT. This gives the protein CASSLASTGGSGNTIYF.